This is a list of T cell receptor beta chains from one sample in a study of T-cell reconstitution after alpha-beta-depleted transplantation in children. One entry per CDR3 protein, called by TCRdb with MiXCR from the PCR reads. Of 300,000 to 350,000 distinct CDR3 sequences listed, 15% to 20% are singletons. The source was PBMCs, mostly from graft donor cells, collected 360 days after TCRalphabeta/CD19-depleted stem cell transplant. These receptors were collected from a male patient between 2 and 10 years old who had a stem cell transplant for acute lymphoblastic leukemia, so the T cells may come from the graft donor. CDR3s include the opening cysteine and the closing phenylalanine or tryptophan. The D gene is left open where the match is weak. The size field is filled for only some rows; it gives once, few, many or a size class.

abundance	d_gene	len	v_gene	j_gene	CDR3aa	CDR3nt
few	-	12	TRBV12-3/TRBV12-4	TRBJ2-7	CASSRLRDEQYF	TGTGCCAGCAGCCGGCTTAGGGACGAGCAGTACTTC
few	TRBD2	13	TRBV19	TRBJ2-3	CASSGRTSGAEYF	TGTGCCAGTAGTGGCAGGACTAGCGGAGCCGAGTATTTT
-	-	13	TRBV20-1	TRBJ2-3	CSPLYPSTDTQYF	TGCAGTCCCCTGTACCCGAGCACAGATACGCAGTATTTT
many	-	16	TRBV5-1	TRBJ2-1	CASSLDGGSSYNEQFF	TGCGCCAGCAGCTTGGACGGCGGGTCTTCCTACAATGAGCAGTTCTTC
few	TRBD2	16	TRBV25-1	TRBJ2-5	CASSEFWLAGEETQYF	TGTGCCAGCAGTGAATTTTGGCTAGCGGGTGAAGAGACCCAGTACTTC
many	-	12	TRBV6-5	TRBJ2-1	CASSYGYNEQFF	TGTGCCAGCAGTTACGGCTACAATGAGCAGTTCTTC
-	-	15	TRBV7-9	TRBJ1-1	CASGPTGGAGTEAFF	TGTGCCAGCGGGCCAACCGGGGGGGCTGGGACTGAAGCTTTCTTT
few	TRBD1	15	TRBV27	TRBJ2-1	CASSLRGQIYNEQFF	TGTGCCAGCAGTTTGAGGGGACAGATTTACAATGAGCAGTTCTTC
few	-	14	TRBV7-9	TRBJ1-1	CASSLQGLRTEAFF	TGTGCCAGCAGCTTACAGGGACTGCGGACTGAAGCTTTCTTT
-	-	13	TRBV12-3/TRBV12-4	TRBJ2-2	CASSLELTGELFF	TGTGCCAGCAGTTTAGAGCTGACCGGGGAGCTGTTTTTT
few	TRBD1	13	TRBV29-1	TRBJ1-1	CSVGDRAATEAFF	TGCAGCGTTGGAGACAGGGCGGCGACTGAAGCTTTCTTT
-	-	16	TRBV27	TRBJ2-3	CASSHHPRVSTDTQYF	TGTGCCAGCAGTCATCACCCCAGGGTGAGCACAGATACGCAGTATTTT
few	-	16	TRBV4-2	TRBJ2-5	CASSQVGGTAIETQYF	TGTGCCAGCAGCCAAGTAGGGGGAACCGCGATAGAGACCCAGTACTTC
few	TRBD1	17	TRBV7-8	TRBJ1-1	CASSLVVGGARDTEAFF	TGTGCCAGCAGCTTAGTTGTAGGGGGCGCGCGGGACACTGAAGCTTTCTTT
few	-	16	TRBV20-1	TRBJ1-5	CSASRRVARPNQPQHF	TGCAGTGCTAGCCGGAGGGTGGCGCGACCAAATCAGCCCCAGCATTTT
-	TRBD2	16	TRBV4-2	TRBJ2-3	CASSQALAGETDTQYF	TGTGCCAGCAGCCAAGCCCTAGCGGGAGAGACAGATACGCAGTATTTT
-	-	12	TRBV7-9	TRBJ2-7	CASSLPSLEQYF	TGTGCCAGCAGCTTGCCTAGCTTAGAGCAGTACTTC
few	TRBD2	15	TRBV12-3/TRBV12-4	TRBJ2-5	CASSVGGLAEETQYF	TGTGCCAGCAGCGTTGGGGGACTAGCGGAAGAGACCCAGTACTTC
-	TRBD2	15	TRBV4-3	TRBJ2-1	CASSPFAGDYNEQFF	TGCGCCAGCAGCCCTTTTGCGGGAGACTACAATGAGCAGTTCTTC
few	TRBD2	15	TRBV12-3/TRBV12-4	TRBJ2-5	CASSLTQGGQETQYF	TGTGCCAGCAGTTTAACCCAGGGAGGGCAAGAGACCCAGTACTTC
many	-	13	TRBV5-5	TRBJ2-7	CASSFSSSYEQYF	TGTGCCAGCAGCTTTAGTAGCTCCTACGAGCAGTACTTC
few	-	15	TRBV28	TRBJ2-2	CASSPSFVDTGELFF	TGTGCCAGCAGCCCCAGCTTCGTGGACACCGGGGAGCTGTTTTTT